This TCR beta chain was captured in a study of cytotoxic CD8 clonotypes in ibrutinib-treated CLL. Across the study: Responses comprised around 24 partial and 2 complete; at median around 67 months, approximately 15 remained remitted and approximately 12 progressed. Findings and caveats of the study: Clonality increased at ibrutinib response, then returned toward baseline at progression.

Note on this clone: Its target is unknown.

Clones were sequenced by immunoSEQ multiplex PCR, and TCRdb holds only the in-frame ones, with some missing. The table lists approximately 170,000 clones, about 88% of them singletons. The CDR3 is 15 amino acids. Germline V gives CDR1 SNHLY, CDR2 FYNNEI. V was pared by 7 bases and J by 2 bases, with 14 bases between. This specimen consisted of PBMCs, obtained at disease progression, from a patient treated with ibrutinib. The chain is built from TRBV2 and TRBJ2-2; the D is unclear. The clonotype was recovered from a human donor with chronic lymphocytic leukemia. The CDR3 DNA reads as TGTGCCAGCAAAATTTTGCAGAGAAACACCGGGGAGCTGTTTTTT. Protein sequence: CASKILQRNTGELFF.